One and the same sample provided the 15 T cell receptor beta chains below, sequenced in a study. TCRdb redid the calling of the 5' RACE reads with MiXCR, one entry per CDR3 protein. The sample records about 62,000 distinct CDR3 sequences, nearly 30% being singletons. The sequenced sample was tumor-infiltrating naive CD4+ T cells sorted from the breast tumor. The subset is: naive CD4+ T cells, CD4+CD45RA+CD25-. These receptor sequences come from a female donor with breast cancer.

The chain couples TRBV7-2 to TRBJ2-1, with a weak D call TRBD1 (5 bases). This CDR3 has 15 amino acids. Trimming took off 7 bases at V and 6 bases at J, with 19 bases between the two ends. Germline-derived CDR1 and CDR2 are SGHTA and FQGNSA. CDR3 sequence reads: CASTLKVGLGNEQFF. The CDR3 region has the DNA TGTGCCAGCACCCTTAAAGTGGGGCTCGGCAATGAGCAGTTCTTC.

The genes are TRBV5-1 and TRBJ2-1; 12 nucleotides agree with TRBD2. The V gene end was trimmed by 5 bases and the J gene end by 6 bases; junction bases not matched to a gene: 9. Germline CDR1 is SGHRS and CDR2 is YFSETQ. The CDR3 sequence is 16 residues long. The CDR3 reads CASRDSGLAGVNEQFF. The DNA of the CDR3 is TGCGCCAGCAGAGATTCGGGACTAGCGGGCGTCAATGAGCAGTTCTTC.

This clonotype occurred a few times. The rearrangement joins TRBV12-3 or TRBV12-4 to TRBJ1-1, with 7 bases lining up with TRBD1. The CDR3 sequence is 14 residues long. V shed 6 bases, J shed 3 bases, and the junction held 7 bases outside the gene matches. CDR3 amino acids: CASSQGQVYTEAFF. CDR3 sequence (DNA): TGTGCCAGCAGCCAAGGACAGGTGTACACTGAAGCTTTCTTT.

V usage is TRBV30 and J usage is TRBJ2-2, with 7 nucleotides matching TRBD2. Trimming took 1 base from V and 6 from J; bases not matched to a gene: 8. The CDR3 is 15 residues long. Germline lookup yields CDR1 GTSNPN and CDR2 SVGIG (reference sequence). CDR3 amino acids: CAWSGFKRGAGELFF. The CDR3 DNA is TGTGCCTGGAGTGGGTTTAAGCGGGGCGCCGGGGAGCTGTTTTTT.

This sequence joins TRBV9 and TRBJ2-1, with TRBD1 identical over 8 bases. Losses at the gene ends were 0 bases for V and 7 bases for J; bases not matched to a gene: 9. The CDR3 extends over 16 amino acids. The germline gives CDR1 SGDLS, CDR2 YYNGEE. CDR3 region: CASSVAGTGGGNEQFF. CDR3 sequence (DNA): TGTGCCAGCAGCGTAGCGGGTACAGGGGGAGGTAATGAGCAGTTCTTC.

In its sample, this clonotype was seen many times. The genes are TRBV4-2 and TRBJ1-5; D is possibly TRBD1 (5 bases). The CDR3 loop spans 14 amino acids. V was clipped by 0 bases and J by 8 bases, with 11 bases between them. CDR1 is LGHNA, CDR2 YNFKEQ, per germline. The CDR3: CASSQDRANEPQHF. CDR3 coding DNA: TGTGCCAGCAGCCAAGACAGGGCGAACGAGCCCCAGCATTTT.

This clonotype was detected many times. The J gene is TRBJ2-6, the V gene TRBV6-4; a weak D match, TRBD1 (5 bases). The V end was cut by 5 bases, the J end by 0 bases, with 23 bases between. Germline V lookup: CDR1 MRHNA, CDR2 SNTAGT. CDR3 length: 20 residues. The CDR3 region has the DNA TGTGCCAGCAGTTCTAGGGGATTGGAGACAGTCTCCTCTGGGGCCAACGTCCTGACTTTC. It codes for CASSSRGLETVSSGANVLTF.

The gene calls are TRBV6-5 and TRBJ2-7; the D is unclear. Trimming left V 6 bases short and J 3 bases short, with 12 bases between. CDR1 and CDR2 from the germline V gene are MNHEY and SVGAGI. CDR3 length: 13 residues. The CDR3 bases are TGTGCCAGCAGACCCGCCGCCAGCTACGAGCAGTACTTC. Translation: CASRPAASYEQYF.

This clonotype was counted once. The rearrangement joins TRBV4-3 to TRBJ2-7, with TRBD2 matching over 7 bases. The CDR3 sequence is 15 residues long. Trimming removed 0 bases from V and 2 bases from J; junction bases left unmatched: 4. Germline CDR1 is LGHNA and CDR2 is YSLEER. CDR3 sequence (DNA): TGCGCCAGCAGCCAAGAGGCGGGAGAACCCTACGAGCAGTACTTC. Translating gives CASSQEAGEPYEQYF.

The chain recombines TRBV20-1 with TRBJ2-1, with no clear D. CDR1 is DFQATT and CDR2 is SNEGSKA in the germline V gene (reference sequence). V was shortened by 3 bases and J by 4 bases, with 10 bases between the two germline ends. The length of the CDR3 is 13 residues. CDR3 protein: CSASWQMYNEQFF. The DNA of the CDR3 is TGCAGTGCTAGTTGGCAGATGTACAATGAGCAGTTCTTC.

In this sample, this clonotype turned up a few times. V is TRBV9 and J is TRBJ2-2; 7 bases match TRBD1. Germline V gives CDR1 SGDLS, CDR2 YYNGEE. This CDR3 contains 15 residues. The J segment lost 5 bases and the V segment lost 5 bases, leaving 9 bases of the junction unmatched. CDR3 DNA: TGTGCCAGCAGTACATCAGGGGGTGGGACCGGGGAGCTGTTTTTT. Its translation: CASSTSGGGTGELFF.

This clonotype was detected many times. The rearrangement joins TRBV15 to TRBJ2-1; D unclear. Trimming stripped 0 bases from V and 9 bases from J, with 9 bases between. There are 13 residues in the CDR3. Germline V gives CDR1 LNHNV, CDR2 YYDKDF (reference sequence). This chain's CDR3 is CATSRDSAIEQFF. In DNA form, the CDR3 reads TGTGCCACCAGCAGAGATTCGGCGATTGAGCAGTTCTTC. Combining the CDR3 with reference TRBV15 and TRBJ2-1 gives the whole variable domain DAMVIQNPRYQVTQFGKPVTLSCSQTLNHNVMYWYQQKSSQAPKLLFHYYDKDFNNEADTPDNFQSRRPNTSFCFLDIRSPGLGDTAMYLCATSRDSAIEQFFGPGTRLTVL.

The J gene is TRBJ2-2, the V gene TRBV24-1; TRBD2 is a possible D gene (6 bases). V shed 3 bases and J shed 3 bases, with 16 bases lying between them. The CDR3 totals 17 residues. Germline V gives CDR1 KGHDR, CDR2 SFDVKD. The CDR3 loop reads CATSDPPEGRDTGELFF. Written as DNA, the CDR3 is TGTGCCACCAGTGATCCCCCGGAGGGGCGTGACACCGGGGAGCTGTTTTTT.

This chain links TRBV4-3 with TRBJ2-3; TRBD2 agrees at 13 bases. With 0 bases clipped from V and 3 bases from J, the junction kept 0 bases outside the gene matches. The CDR3 runs to 16 residues. Germline lookup yields CDR1 LGHNA and CDR2 YSLEER. CDR3 residues: CASSQELAGGTDTQYF. CDR3 coding DNA: TGCGCCAGCAGCCAAGAACTAGCGGGAGGGACAGATACGCAGTATTTT.

This clonotype was picked up a small number of times. V is TRBV7-9 and J is TRBJ2-5; TRBD1 might be the D (6 bases). The CDR3 runs to 16 residues. V was pared by 4 bases and J by 5 bases, with 20 bases between. Germline values: CDR1 SEHNR, CDR2 FQNEAQ (reference sequence). In DNA, the CDR3 is TGTGCCAGCAGCTCCAAACAGGGCTCAGGGTTGGAGACCCAGTACTTC. This codes for CASSSKQGSGLETQYF.